This T cell receptor beta chain comes out of a study of tumor-infiltrating lymphocytes in primary liver carcinoma. Whole-study context: Resection treated the patients' primary liver carcinoma.

This clonotype was detected only once. Antigen: not known. This CDR3 is 15 amino acids long. Germline lookup yields CDR1 SGHNT and CDR2 YENEEA. V lost 0 bases, J lost 6 bases, and 12 bases lay in between. The study, taken as a whole, reports: Unsorted bulk sampling ruled out any CD4+ versus CD8+ repertoire comparison. Tumors had a top-250-clone fraction that was significantly higher than blood (p = 0.039).

TCR beta cDNA was made from 400 to 600 ng total RNA with a constant-region primer. For TCR beta, libraries were produced by three nested multiplex PCR rounds using slightly modified ARM-PCR. For around 9 cycles apiece, the opening two PCR rounds ran with TRBV1-TRBV30 forward primers and a C-beta reverse primer. TCRdb re-called the multiplex PCR reads with MiXCR, one entry per CDR3 protein. The data contain approximately 300,000 distinct CDR3 sequences, approximately 60% of them singletons. RNA isolated from unsorted whole blood supplied the blood RNA, with germline DNA also extracted. The chain recombines TRBV11-3 with TRBJ2-1, with D maybe TRBD2 (5 bases). The material sequenced was peripheral blood. This receptor was taken from a man aged 40-55 years with primary liver carcinoma and hepatitis B virus infection. The CDR3 spells CASSLDSRSGNEQFF. CDR3 coding DNA: TGTGCCAGCAGCTTAGATAGCAGGAGCGGCAATGAGCAGTTCTTC.